This TCR beta chain was recovered during a study of T cell responses to AZD1222 COVID-19 vaccine. Germline V gene lookup returns CDR1 MDHEN and CDR2 SYDVKM. The CDR3 is 14 residues long. V was pared by 5 bases and J by 5 bases, with 15 bases between. Notes on the study in general: Nearly half of spike-specific TCRs reportedly target unmutated variant regions. At baseline, seropositivity was found in only a handful of AZD1222 recipients.

Libraries were prepared by immunoSEQ multiplex PCR; TCRdb keeps only in-frame clonotypes and omits some of them. The sample consists of roughly 160,000 clones, 88% of them appearing once. Notes on this clone: The antigen remains unidentified.

The sample in question was peripheral blood, obtained on day 0 of AZD1222 vaccination. This clonotype was obtained from an adult in good health. V gene TRBV28 combines with J gene TRBJ1-1; D is undetermined. CDR3 sequence (DNA): TGTGCCAGCAGTCCCGACATCCTGGGGACTGAAGCTTTCTTT. It codes for CASSPDILGTEAFF.